This T cell receptor beta chain appears in the sequencing data of a study of cytomegalovirus exposure and HLA in healthy donors. The V segment lost 5 bases and the J segment 7 bases; nucleotides outside the gene matches: 20. This CDR3 comprises 19 residues. Germline assignment: CDR1 MNHEY and CDR2 SMNVEV (reference sequence). The PCR made use of 60 Vbeta and 13 Jbeta primers. Clones were read by immunoSEQ multiplex PCR, and TCRdb kept only the in-frame ones, dropping some. The sample lists roughly 120,000 clones, approximately 84% seen once, with about 0.22% in the top ten. The chain couples TRBV27 to TRBJ2-1; 10 bases are shared with TRBD2. The TCR comes from a man aged 50 to 60 in good health and CMV-seronegative. The sequenced sample consisted of PBMCs. As DNA, the CDR3 is TGTGCCAGCAGTATCACCCCCGGGAGCGGGAGGGCCTGGGGAAATGAGCAGTTCTTC. Protein product: CASSITPGSGRAWGNEQFF.